The rows below give T cell receptor beta chains drawn from one sample of a study of Ad26.COV2.S vaccination and SARS-CoV-2 variants. Some clones are missing from TCRdb's copy, which holds only in-frame ones; the method was immunoSEQ multiplex PCR. In the table there are roughly 380,000 clones, approximately 90% of which are singletons. The sample was peripheral blood, taken in a trial of Ad26.COV2.S vaccine versus placebo. All receptors come from a person aged 18 to 65 who received the Ad26.COV2.S COVID-19 vaccine or a placebo. The CDR3 runs from the conserved cysteine through the conserved F or W. A D gene is named only where the DNA matches it firmly. The listing skips clone size in some rows; elsewhere it reads once, few, many or a size class.

length,D,size,V,J,CDR3,DNA
13,NA,NA,TRBV6-5,TRBJ2-7,CASSRTGFNEQYF,TGTGCCAGCAGTCGCACAGGGTTTAACGAGCAGTACTTC
15,TRBD1,NA,TRBV2,TRBJ1-5,CASSAATGANQPQHF,TGTGCCAGCAGTGCGGCGACAGGGGCAAATCAGCCCCAGCATTTT
16,NA,NA,TRBV5-8,TRBJ2-2,CASSLGLWRVTGELFF,TGTGCCAGCAGCTTGGGACTCTGGCGGGTCACCGGGGAGCTGTTTTTT
13,TRBD1,NA,TRBV19,TRBJ2-7,CASSFQGAYEQYF,TGTGCCAGTAGTTTCCAGGGGGCCTACGAGCAGTACTTC
12,NA,once,TRBV7-3,TRBJ2-3,CASSLGTDTQYF,TGTGCCAGCAGCCTAGGGACAGATACGCAGTATTTT
14,NA,NA,TRBV27,TRBJ1-1,CASSLPGGNTEAFF,TGTGCCAGCAGTCTACCCGGGGGAAACACTGAAGCTTTCTTT
16,NA,NA,TRBV2,TRBJ2-7,CASSEEEIGLPREQYF,TGTGCCAGCAGTGAAGAAGAAATCGGACTCCCGCGCGAGCAGTACTTC
15,NA,NA,TRBV11-1,TRBJ2-7,CASSLGGIRSYEQYF,TGTGCCAGCAGCTTAGGCGGAATACGCTCCTACGAGCAGTACTTC
19,NA,NA,TRBV4-1,TRBJ1-4,CASSQQPLIVRDNNEKLFF,TGCGCCAGCAGCCAACAGCCCTTGATCGTCCGGGACAATAATGAAAAACTGTTTTTT
13,NA,NA,TRBV6-5,TRBJ2-1,CASSYPGSNEQFF,TGTGCCAGCAGTTACCCCGGGTCCAATGAGCAGTTCTTC
14,NA,NA,TRBV27,TRBJ2-7,CASSFRGGSYEQYF,TGTGCCAGCAGTTTCAGGGGGGGTTCCTACGAGCAGTACTTC
14,TRBD1,NA,TRBV4-3,TRBJ1-4,CASSQGQGNEKLFF,TGCGCCAGCAGCCAAGGACAGGGTAATGAAAAACTGTTTTTT
14,NA,NA,TRBV30,TRBJ1-1,CAWGYARVNTEAFF,TGTGCCTGGGGTTACGCCAGAGTCAACACTGAAGCTTTCTTT
13,NA,few,TRBV7-2,TRBJ1-3,CASSSFDGNTIYF,TGTGCCAGCAGCTCGTTCGATGGAAACACCATATATTTT
15,TRBD1,NA,TRBV4-1,TRBJ1-2,CASSQDLGTGRRGTF,TGCGCCAGCAGCCAAGATTTGGGGACAGGTCGCAGGGGCACCTTC
17,NA,NA,TRBV23-1,TRBJ1-6,CASSQSPWTIYNSPLHF,TGCGCCAGCAGTCAATCCCCGTGGACAATCTATAATTCACCCCTCCACTTT
17,NA,NA,TRBV2,TRBJ1-1,CASSVGDFVRMNTEAFF,TGTGCCAGCAGCGTGGGGGATTTCGTTCGGATGAACACTGAAGCTTTCTTT
14,NA,NA,TRBV10-3,TRBJ2-2,CAITRGAGSGELFF,TGTGCCATCACAAGGGGGGCGGGGAGCGGGGAGCTGTTTTTT
13,TRBD2,NA,TRBV4-1,TRBJ2-7,CASSRGGRDQQYF,TGCGCCAGCAGCCGAGGAGGGAGGGATCAGCAGTACTTC
13,NA,NA,TRBV27,TRBJ2-3,CASSSNVGGTQYF,TGTGCCAGCAGTTCCAACGTTGGGGGTACGCAGTATTTT
11,NA,NA,TRBV9,TRBJ2-6,CASSVSNVLTF,TGTGCCAGCAGCGTTTCCAACGTCCTGACTTTC
15,TRBD1,NA,TRBV5-1,TRBJ2-3,CASSNDGTATDTQYF,TGCGCCAGCAGCAACGACGGGACAGCCACAGATACGCAGTATTTT
16,TRBD1,once,TRBV9,TRBJ2-6,CASSVGQGARANVLTF,TGTGCCAGCAGCGTAGGACAGGGGGCGAGGGCCAACGTCCTGACTTTC
15,TRBD1,once,TRBV27,TRBJ2-7,CASSGPSRDRGKQYF,TGTGCCAGCAGTGGGCCGAGCCGGGACAGGGGTAAGCAGTACTTC
13,NA,NA,TRBV30,TRBJ2-7,CAWRASSSYEQYF,TGTGCCTGGAGGGCCTCATCCTCCTACGAGCAGTACTTC
20,NA,once,TRBV19,TRBJ1-6,CASSIVAEGRVRPSFSPLHF,TGTGCCAGTAGTATAGTGGCCGAGGGCAGAGTCAGGCCTAGTTTTTCACCCCTCCACTTT
16,NA,NA,TRBV4-1,TRBJ1-5,CASSQGRLNSNQPQHF,TGCGCCAGCAGCCAGGGACGCTTGAATAGCAATCAGCCCCAGCATTTT
13,NA,NA,TRBV6-6,TRBJ2-5,CASSWSGMETQYF,TGTGCCAGCAGTTGGTCGGGGATGGAGACCCAGTACTTC
15,NA,NA,TRBV9,TRBJ1-4,CASSVGMGQGEKLFF,TGTGCCAGCAGCGTAGGCATGGGCCAGGGTGAAAAACTGTTTTTT
13,NA,NA,TRBV19,TRBJ1-1,CASSISRNTEAFF,TGTGCCAGTAGTATCTCCAGGAACACTGAAGCTTTCTTT
14,NA,NA,TRBV6-5,TRBJ1-2,CASSYGDVYGGYTF,TGTGCCAGCAGTTACGGGGACGTCTATGGGGGCTACACCTTC
12,NA,once,TRBV13,TRBJ2-1,CASSLGQREQFF,TGTGCCAGCAGCCTTGGACAGAGGGAGCAGTTCTTC
14,NA,NA,TRBV5-1,TRBJ2-3,CASSLDDYTDTQYF,TGCGCCAGCAGCTTGGATGATTACACAGATACGCAGTATTTT
15,NA,NA,TRBV11-3,TRBJ2-7,CASSLRGGGSYEQYF,TGTGCCAGCAGCTTGCGCGGCGGCGGCTCCTACGAGCAGTACTTC
13,TRBD2,NA,TRBV2,TRBJ2-3,CASSGGGLDTQYF,TGTGCCAGCAGTGGCGGGGGTTTGGATACGCAGTATTTT
15,TRBD1,NA,TRBV6-4,TRBJ2-5,CASSETGPTQETQYF,TGTGCCAGCAGTGAGACAGGGCCGACTCAAGAGACCCAGTACTTC